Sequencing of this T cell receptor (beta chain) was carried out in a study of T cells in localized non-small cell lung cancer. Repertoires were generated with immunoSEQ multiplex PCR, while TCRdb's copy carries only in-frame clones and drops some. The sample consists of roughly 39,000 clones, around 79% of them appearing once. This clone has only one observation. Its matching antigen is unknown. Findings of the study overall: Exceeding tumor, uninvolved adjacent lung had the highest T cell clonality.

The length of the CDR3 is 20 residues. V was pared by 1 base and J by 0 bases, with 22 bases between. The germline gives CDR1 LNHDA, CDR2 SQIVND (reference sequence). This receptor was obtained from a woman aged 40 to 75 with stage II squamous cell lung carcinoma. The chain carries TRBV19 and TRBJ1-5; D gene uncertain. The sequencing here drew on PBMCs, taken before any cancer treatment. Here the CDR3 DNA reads TGTGCCAGTAGTATAGGGGTCGGGAGAGGGTTTGGCTATAGCAATCAGCCCCAGCATTTT. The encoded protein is CASSIGVGRGFGYSNQPQHF.